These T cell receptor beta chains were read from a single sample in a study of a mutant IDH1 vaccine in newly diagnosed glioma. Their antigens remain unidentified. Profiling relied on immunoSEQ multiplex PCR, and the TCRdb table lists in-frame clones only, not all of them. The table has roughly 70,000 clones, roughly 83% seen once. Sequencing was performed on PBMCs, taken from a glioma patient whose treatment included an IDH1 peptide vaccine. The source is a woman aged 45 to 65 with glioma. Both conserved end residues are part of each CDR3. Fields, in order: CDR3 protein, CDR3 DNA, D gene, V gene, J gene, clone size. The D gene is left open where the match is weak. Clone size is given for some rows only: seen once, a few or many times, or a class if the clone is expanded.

cdr3_aa: CASSESLRVHEQYF
cdr3_nt: TGTGCCAGCAGTGAATCGTTAAGGGTCCACGAGCAGTACTTC
d_call: -
v_call: TRBV6-1
j_call: TRBJ2-7
clone_size: -

cdr3_aa: CASSLRGDPNTGELFF
cdr3_nt: TGTGCCAGCAGCCTCCGGGGGGATCCGAACACCGGGGAGCTGTTTTTT
d_call: TRBD2
v_call: TRBV9
j_call: TRBJ2-2
clone_size: -

cdr3_aa: CASRRQGGTGELFF
cdr3_nt: TGTGCCAGCAGAAGACAGGGCGGCACCGGGGAGCTGTTTTTT
d_call: TRBD1
v_call: TRBV27
j_call: TRBJ2-2
clone_size: -

cdr3_aa: CATSQGISYEQYF
cdr3_nt: TGTGCAACCTCACAGGGGATTTCCTACGAGCAGTACTTC
d_call: TRBD1
v_call: TRBV19
j_call: TRBJ2-7
clone_size: -

cdr3_aa: CASSVSWTGEKLFF
cdr3_nt: TGTGCCAGCAGCGTATCCTGGACGGGTGAAAAACTGTTTTTT
d_call: -
v_call: TRBV9
j_call: TRBJ1-4
clone_size: -

cdr3_aa: CASCGNNNEQFF
cdr3_nt: TGTGCCAGCTGTGGTAATAACAATGAGCAGTTCTTC
d_call: -
v_call: TRBV6-5
j_call: TRBJ2-1
clone_size: once

cdr3_aa: CASSIGTESTGYTF
cdr3_nt: TGTGCCAGCAGCATAGGGACAGAGTCAACTGGCTACACCTTC
d_call: TRBD1
v_call: TRBV7-8
j_call: TRBJ1-2
clone_size: -

cdr3_aa: CASSLGGFGGAFNEQFF
cdr3_nt: TGTGCCAGCAGCCTCGGCGGTTTCGGGGGAGCTTTCAATGAGCAGTTCTTC
d_call: -
v_call: TRBV4-2
j_call: TRBJ2-1
clone_size: -

cdr3_aa: CASSFNLRTGELFF
cdr3_nt: TGTGCCAGCAGCTTTAACCTACGCACCGGGGAGCTGTTTTTT
d_call: -
v_call: TRBV7-8
j_call: TRBJ2-2
clone_size: -

cdr3_aa: CASSSQGGVAEAFF
cdr3_nt: TGTGCCAGCAGCTCCCAAGGGGGGGTGGCTGAAGCTTTCTTT
d_call: -
v_call: TRBV9
j_call: TRBJ1-1
clone_size: -

cdr3_aa: CAISDGLAGGPGELFF
cdr3_nt: TGTGCCATCAGTGATGGACTAGCGGGGGGGCCCGGGGAGCTGTTTTTT
d_call: TRBD2
v_call: TRBV10-3
j_call: TRBJ2-2
clone_size: -

cdr3_aa: CASSLVGRGLYGYTF
cdr3_nt: TGTGCCAGCAGCTTAGTGGGCAGGGGCCTCTATGGCTACACCTTC
d_call: -
v_call: TRBV7-9
j_call: TRBJ1-2
clone_size: few

cdr3_aa: CASSGDRAIASYEQYF
cdr3_nt: TGTGCCAGCAGTGGGGACAGGGCGATTGCCTCCTACGAGCAGTACTTC
d_call: TRBD1
v_call: TRBV6-1
j_call: TRBJ2-7
clone_size: -

cdr3_aa: CAWSSQDQAFF
cdr3_nt: TGTGCCTGGAGTTCGCAAGACCAAGCTTTCTTT
d_call: -
v_call: TRBV30
j_call: TRBJ1-1
clone_size: -

cdr3_aa: CASSSSGGYNEQFF
cdr3_nt: TGCGCCAGCAGCTCTAGCGGGGGCTACAATGAGCAGTTCTTC
d_call: TRBD2
v_call: TRBV5-1
j_call: TRBJ2-1
clone_size: -

cdr3_aa: CASSRPTGLMGALHF
cdr3_nt: TGTGCCAGCAGTAGACCAACAGGGTTAATGGGAGCCCTCCACTTT
d_call: -
v_call: TRBV6-5
j_call: TRBJ1-6
clone_size: -

cdr3_aa: CASGDTGELFF
cdr3_nt: TGTGCCAGCGGCGACACCGGGGAGCTGTTTTTT
d_call: -
v_call: TRBV6-1
j_call: TRBJ2-2
clone_size: -

cdr3_aa: CASSLQEGNQPQHF
cdr3_nt: TGTGCCAGCTCTCTCCAGGAGGGCAATCAGCCCCAGCATTTT
d_call: -
v_call: TRBV18
j_call: TRBJ1-5
clone_size: few

cdr3_aa: CASRQLQGDTGELFF
cdr3_nt: TGTGCCAGCCGCCAATTACAGGGGGACACCGGGGAGCTGTTTTTT
d_call: TRBD1
v_call: TRBV27
j_call: TRBJ2-2
clone_size: -

cdr3_aa: CASSQAGGTSTEAFF
cdr3_nt: TGTGCCAGCAGCCAAGCGGGAGGCACGAGCACTGAAGCTTTCTTT
d_call: -
v_call: TRBV6-5
j_call: TRBJ1-1
clone_size: -

cdr3_aa: CASSLVVHSFF
cdr3_nt: TGTGCCAGCAGCTTGGTAGTTCACAGCTTCTTC
d_call: -
v_call: TRBV5-5
j_call: TRBJ2-1
clone_size: once

cdr3_aa: CASSRDGSSYEQYF
cdr3_nt: TGTGCCAGCAGTCGGGACGGTAGCTCCTACGAGCAGTACTTC
d_call: -
v_call: TRBV6-1
j_call: TRBJ2-7
clone_size: -

cdr3_aa: CASSLKSSPNQPQHF
cdr3_nt: TGTGCCAGCAGCTTAAAATCGTCCCCTAATCAGCCCCAGCATTTT
d_call: -
v_call: TRBV7-2
j_call: TRBJ1-5
clone_size: -

cdr3_aa: CASSLYGQGNQPQHF
cdr3_nt: TGTGCCAGCAGCTTGTACGGACAGGGCAATCAGCCCCAGCATTTT
d_call: TRBD1
v_call: TRBV5-5
j_call: TRBJ1-5
clone_size: -

cdr3_aa: CASSPGRGEAFF
cdr3_nt: TGCGCCAGCAGCCCGGGACGGGGGGAAGCTTTCTTT
d_call: -
v_call: TRBV5-1
j_call: TRBJ1-1
clone_size: -

cdr3_aa: CASSPRQGQNEKLFF
cdr3_nt: TGTGCCAGCAGTCCCCGACAGGGACAGAATGAAAAACTGTTTTTT
d_call: TRBD1
v_call: TRBV6-1
j_call: TRBJ1-4
clone_size: -

cdr3_aa: CASSPDLYEQYF
cdr3_nt: TGTGCCAGCTCACCCGACCTCTACGAGCAGTACTTC
d_call: -
v_call: TRBV18
j_call: TRBJ2-7
clone_size: -

cdr3_aa: CASSEQGARRQPQHF
cdr3_nt: TGTGCCAGCTCCGAACAGGGGGCGCGCCGTCAGCCCCAGCATTTT
d_call: TRBD1
v_call: TRBV6-6
j_call: TRBJ1-5
clone_size: -

cdr3_aa: CASSTVMGTEAFF
cdr3_nt: TGTGCCAGTAGTACGGTTATGGGGACTGAAGCTTTCTTT
d_call: -
v_call: TRBV19
j_call: TRBJ1-1
clone_size: few

cdr3_aa: CASSDAPGGAEGYTF
cdr3_nt: TGTGCCAGCAGCGACGCGCCAGGGGGCGCGGAAGGCTACACCTTC
d_call: TRBD1
v_call: TRBV6-6
j_call: TRBJ1-2
clone_size: -

cdr3_aa: CASSGQGRSNQPQHF
cdr3_nt: TGTGCCAGCAGTGGACAGGGGAGGAGTAATCAGCCCCAGCATTTT
d_call: TRBD1
v_call: TRBV6-1
j_call: TRBJ1-5
clone_size: -

cdr3_aa: CASSGSVGGSSYNSPLHF
cdr3_nt: TGTGCCAGCAGCGGGTCGGTGGGCGGCTCGTCCTATAATTCACCCCTCCACTTT
d_call: -
v_call: TRBV5-5
j_call: TRBJ1-6
clone_size: -

cdr3_aa: CASSQGNEKLFF
cdr3_nt: TGCGCCAGCAGCCAAGGAAATGAAAAACTGTTTTTT
d_call: -
v_call: TRBV4-1
j_call: TRBJ1-4
clone_size: few

cdr3_aa: CATGPGGTYNEQFF
cdr3_nt: TGTGCCACCGGTCCGGGGGGTACCTACAATGAGCAGTTCTTC
d_call: TRBD2
v_call: TRBV19
j_call: TRBJ2-1
clone_size: -

cdr3_aa: CASSRQGTNYGYTF
cdr3_nt: TGTGCCAGCAGCCGACAGGGTACTAACTATGGCTACACCTTC
d_call: TRBD1
v_call: TRBV6-6
j_call: TRBJ1-2
clone_size: -

cdr3_aa: CASREQGFGANYGYTF
cdr3_nt: TGTGCCAGCAGAGAACAGGGCTTCGGAGCTAACTATGGCTACACCTTC
d_call: -
v_call: TRBV6-1
j_call: TRBJ1-2
clone_size: -

cdr3_aa: CASSEGTGGADTQYF
cdr3_nt: TGTGCCAGCAGTGAGGGGACAGGGGGCGCAGATACGCAGTATTTT
d_call: TRBD1
v_call: TRBV6-4
j_call: TRBJ2-3
clone_size: many

cdr3_aa: CASSLGQVEGGYTF
cdr3_nt: TGTGCCAGCAGCTTAGGACAGGTCGAGGGTGGCTACACCTTC
d_call: -
v_call: TRBV11-3
j_call: TRBJ1-2
clone_size: -

cdr3_aa: CASTNLGQTQYF
cdr3_nt: TGTGCCAGTACCAACCTCGGACAGACGCAGTATTTT
d_call: -
v_call: TRBV11-3
j_call: TRBJ2-3
clone_size: -

cdr3_aa: CASSLGTEQYF
cdr3_nt: TGTGCCAGCAGCTTAGGTACCGAGCAGTACTTC
d_call: -
v_call: TRBV7-8
j_call: TRBJ2-7
clone_size: once

cdr3_aa: CASSQGTRGYEQYF
cdr3_nt: TGTGCCAGCAGCCAGGGGACCCGGGGGTACGAGCAGTACTTC
d_call: -
v_call: TRBV13
j_call: TRBJ2-7
clone_size: -

cdr3_aa: CAWSDPGFGSSYNSPLHF
cdr3_nt: TGTGCCTGGAGCGACCCTGGGTTTGGAAGCTCCTATAATTCACCCCTCCACTTT
d_call: -
v_call: TRBV30
j_call: TRBJ1-6
clone_size: -

cdr3_aa: CASRASLWQNTEAFF
cdr3_nt: TGTGCCAGCAGGGCCAGTCTCTGGCAGAACACTGAAGCTTTCTTT
d_call: -
v_call: TRBV2
j_call: TRBJ1-1
clone_size: -

cdr3_aa: CASSLAQGQGVFGYTF
cdr3_nt: TGTGCCAGCAGCTTAGCGCAGGGACAGGGCGTCTTCGGCTACACCTTC
d_call: TRBD1
v_call: TRBV7-2
j_call: TRBJ1-2
clone_size: -

cdr3_aa: CASSRASGSNQPQHF
cdr3_nt: TGTGCCAGTTCCAGGGCCTCCGGAAGCAATCAGCCCCAGCATTTT
d_call: -
v_call: TRBV19
j_call: TRBJ1-5
clone_size: -

cdr3_aa: CASSLALGSTNEKLFF
cdr3_nt: TGCGCCAGCAGCTTGGCCCTGGGTTCAACTAATGAAAAACTGTTTTTT
d_call: -
v_call: TRBV5-1
j_call: TRBJ1-4
clone_size: -